What follows are 32 T cell receptor beta chains derived from one specimen sequenced in a study of blood T cell repertoires in COVID-19. Repertoires were generated with immunoSEQ multiplex PCR, while TCRdb's copy carries only in-frame clones and drops some. Of 95,000 to 150,000 clones listed, around nine tenths were seen once; the top ten hold 0.88%. Input material: peripheral blood. The receptors stem from a woman aged 50 to 60 with active or convalescent COVID-19.

This clone was seen just once. The gene calls are TRBV7-9 and TRBJ1-4, with D possibly being TRBD1 (6 bases). Germline V gives CDR1 SEHNR, CDR2 FQNEAQ (reference sequence). This CDR3 contains 14 residues. V was cut by 6 bases and J by 8 bases, with 16 bases left in between. CDR3 bases: TGTGCCAGCAGAAATCGACAGGCTACAGAAAAACTGTTTTTT. Its translation: CASRNRQATEKLFF.

The chain links TRBV28 to TRBJ2-7; the D is unclear. V was shortened by 3 bases and J by 0 bases, with 6 bases between the two germline ends. Looked up from germline, CDR1 is MDHEN and CDR2 is SYDVKM. The CDR3 contains 13 residues. In DNA, the CDR3 is TGTGCCAGCAGTTTCCTCAGCTCCTACGAGCAGTACTTC. This translates into CASSFLSSYEQYF. The entire variable domain, with the rest obtained from reference TRBV28 and TRBJ2-7, is as follows: DVKVTQSSRYLVKRTGEKVFLECVQDMDHENMFWYRQDPGLGLRLIYFSYDVKMKEKGDIPEGYSVSREKKERFSLILESASTNQTSMYLCASSFLSSYEQYFGPGTRLTVT.

The CDR3 spells CASTRGQLYEQYF. The CDR3 DNA reads as TGTGCCAGCACTAGGGGACAGCTCTACGAGCAGTACTTC. V usage is TRBV7-8 and J usage is TRBJ2-7; 7 bases are a match to TRBD1. Germline V gives CDR1 SGHVS, CDR2 FQNEAQ. J was trimmed by 3 bases and V by 7 bases; bases with no gene match: 6. The CDR3 is 13 residues long.

The sample holds one count of this clone. V and J are TRBV19 and TRBJ1-4, with 9 bases aligning to TRBD1. The germline CDR1 and CDR2 sequences are LNHDA and SQIVND (reference sequence). Unmatched junction bases numbered 13, after V lost 9 bases and J lost 8 bases. CDR3 length: 15 residues. This chain's CDR3 is CASSPRDRVKEKLFF. The CDR3 nucleotides are TGTGCCAGCAGCCCCCGGGACAGGGTAAAGGAAAAACTGTTTTTT.

This rearrangement joins TRBV9 to TRBJ2-7; D unresolved. This CDR3 is built from 14 residues. Germline V gene lookup returns CDR1 SGDLS and CDR2 YYNGEE. V was trimmed by 3 bases and J by 2 bases, leaving 12 bases between them. CDR3 in DNA: TGTGCCAGCAGCGAATACGATCAGGCCTACGAGCAGTACTTC. Translating gives CASSEYDQAYEQYF.

The V gene is TRBV20-1, the J gene TRBJ2-1, with 12 nucleotides matching TRBD2. This CDR3 is 14 amino acids long. The germline gives CDR1 DFQATT, CDR2 SNEGSKA (reference sequence). The trim removed 3 bases at V and 6 bases at J, leaving 3 bases unmatched. CDR3: CSASRLAGVNEQFF. In DNA, the CDR3 is TGCAGTGCTAGTCGACTAGCGGGAGTCAATGAGCAGTTCTTC.

The J gene is TRBJ2-1, the V gene TRBV19, with 10 nucleotides matching TRBD2. In germline, CDR1 is LNHDA, CDR2 SQIVND (reference sequence). The CDR3 has 15 amino acids. Unmatched junction bases numbered 12, after V lost 10 bases and J lost 6 bases. In DNA form, the CDR3 reads TGTGCCACAACTGAAGGGACTAGCGTGATCAATGAGCAGTTCTTC. It translates to CATTEGTSVINEQFF.

This chain connects TRBV28 to TRBJ2-7; possibly TRBD1 for D (6 bases). Germline CDR1 reads MDHEN; CDR2 reads SYDVKM. The CDR3 covers 15 residues. Trimming left V 5 bases short and J 0 bases short, with 14 bases between. CDR3 DNA: TGTGCCAGCAGTCCCCAAGCGGACAGCTCCTACGAGCAGTACTTC. It yields the protein CASSPQADSSYEQYF.

The chain carries TRBV5-6 and TRBJ2-2; tentative D call: TRBD2 (6 bases). Germline V gene sequence: CDR1 SGHDT, CDR2 YYEEEE. Trimming left V 3 bases short and J 7 bases short, with 13 bases between. The CDR3 contains 14 residues. This CDR3 reads CASSSRVADGELFF. CDR3 DNA: TGTGCCAGCAGCTCTCGGGTAGCGGACGGGGAGCTGTTTTTT.

The CDR3 is CASAPGGKETQYF. The CDR3 DNA follows: TGTGCTAGTGCCCCAGGGGGTAAAGAGACCCAGTACTTC. The chain combines TRBV12-5 with TRBJ2-5; 7 positions match TRBD1. Per the germline V gene, CDR1 is LGHNT and CDR2 is FRNRAP. Losses at the gene ends were 7 bases for V and 3 bases for J; bases not matched to a gene: 5. There are 13 residues in the CDR3.

This chain joins TRBV21-1 and TRBJ2-7; TRBD2 is the table's D call and was not checked against the DNA. TRBV21-1 is a documented pseudogene. The CDR3 is 15 residues long. CDR3 nucleotides: TGTGCCAGCAGCAAAGCCGGGACTAGCGGACCTATTGCCTTGGTC. Amino acid sequence: CASSKAGTSGPIALV.

The chain is built from TRBV10-1 and TRBJ2-7, with 9 bases identical to TRBD2. Trimming removed 4 bases from V and 0 bases from J; junction bases left unmatched: 1. Germline loops: CDR1 WNHNN, CDR2 SYGVQD (reference sequence). The CDR3 is made up of 14 amino acids. CDR3 protein: CASSASGNSYEQYF. CDR3 nucleotides: TGCGCCAGCAGTGCTAGCGGGAACTCCTACGAGCAGTACTTC.

Written as DNA, the CDR3 is TGTGCCAGCAGACAGAGCGGGAGGGCGACCGGGGAGCTGTTTTTT. Translated, it gives CASRQSGRATGELFF. The V and J genes are TRBV28 and TRBJ2-2; TRBD2 aligns across 10 bases. CDR3 length: 15 residues. Unmatched junction bases numbered 6, after V lost 6 bases and J lost 5 bases. Germline V gives CDR1 MDHEN, CDR2 SYDVKM.

This clone appeared a few times. The rearrangement joins TRBV19 to TRBJ2-5, with TRBD2 as a possible D gene (5 bases). The CDR3 runs to 13 residues. The germline V gene has CDR1 LNHDA and CDR2 SQIVND (reference sequence). V lost 9 bases to trimming and J lost 2 bases, with 13 bases between them. This CDR3 is CASGRVDQETQYF. In nucleotides, the CDR3 is TGTGCCAGCGGGCGGGTGGATCAAGAGACCCAGTACTTC.

V and J are TRBV28 and TRBJ2-7; the match to TRBD2 covers 7 bases. The germline gives CDR1 MDHEN, CDR2 SYDVKM. This CDR3 has 15 amino acids. The junction had 9 bases not matched to a gene; V was cut back by 2 bases and J by 5 bases. This CDR3 is CASSLRGRGVDEQYF. Here the CDR3 DNA reads TGTGCCAGCAGTTTACGGGGGAGGGGAGTGGACGAGCAGTACTTC.

The rearrangement uses TRBV6-2 or TRBV6-3 and TRBJ2-1, with TRBD2 identical over 7 bases. The V gene end was trimmed by 6 bases and the J gene end by 4 bases; junction bases not matched to a gene: 9. This CDR3 has 15 amino acids. Germline CDR1 reads MNHEY; CDR2 reads SVGEGT. For the CDR3, the DNA is TGTGCCAGCAGCCGCACTAGCGACCCTTACAATGAGCAGTTCTTC. It specifies CASSRTSDPYNEQFF.

The chain employs TRBV28 and TRBJ1-1, with D possibly TRBD1 on 6 matching bases. This CDR3 contains 15 residues. Per germline, CDR1 MDHEN and CDR2 SYDVKM. Trimming left V 6 bases short and J 4 bases short, with 18 bases between. The CDR3 coding sequence is TGTGCCAGCAGCCAGCCGGGACGGGGGGCCACTGAAGCTTTCTTT. The encoded protein is CASSQPGRGATEAFF.

The chain joins TRBV6-5 to TRBJ2-1, with 7 bases fitting TRBD2. Germline V gene lookup returns CDR1 MNHEY and CDR2 SVGAGI. The CDR3 loop spans 13 amino acids. V shed 7 bases, J shed 8 bases, and the junction held 8 bases outside the gene matches. In DNA form, the CDR3 reads TGTGCCAGCACTACGGGGGGAGGTGATGAGCAGTTCTTC. Translating gives CASTTGGGDEQFF.

This clone has only one observation. V gene TRBV7-8 combines with J gene TRBJ2-2; D gene unclear. The CDR3 contains 14 residues. V lost 8 bases and J lost 0, with 10 bases in between. The germline V gene has CDR1 SGHVS and CDR2 FQNEAQ. The CDR3 sequence: CASVRLANTGELFF. The DNA for the CDR3 is TGTGCCAGCGTCCGGCTAGCGAACACCGGGGAGCTGTTTTTT.

The chain joins TRBV30 to TRBJ1-5; tentative D call: TRBD1 (6 bases). The CDR3 has 13 amino acids. Trimming pared 3 bases from V and 4 bases from J, leaving 10 bases between. Looked up from germline, CDR1 is GTSNPN and CDR2 is SVGIG (reference sequence). The CDR3 is CAWRAQGNQPQHF. The CDR3, as DNA: TGTGCCTGGAGGGCCCAGGGGAATCAGCCCCAGCATTTT.

The chain is built from TRBV6-1 and TRBJ1-1; D may be TRBD1 (5 bases). The ends were cut back, 3 bases at V and 8 bases at J, with 19 bases in the middle. CDR1 MNHNS and CDR2 SASEGT come from the germline V gene. This CDR3 has 15 amino acids. The CDR3: CASSDAPDSTTEAFF. The CDR3 DNA reads as TGTGCCAGCAGTGATGCTCCCGACAGTACTACAGAAGCTTTCTTT.

The V call is TRBV28, the J call TRBJ2-1; D unresolved. This CDR3 has 12 amino acids. The germline V and J ends were trimmed by 2 bases and 9 bases, with 8 bases remaining between them. Germline assignment: CDR1 MDHEN and CDR2 SYDVKM. CDR3 loop: CASSLIMSEQFF. CDR3 DNA: TGTGCCAGCAGTTTAATTATGAGTGAGCAGTTCTTC.

The rearrangement uses TRBV28 and TRBJ1-5; no firm D call. Trimming left V 6 bases short and J 6 bases short, with 18 bases between. The germline gives CDR1 MDHEN, CDR2 SYDVKM. CDR3 length equals 15 residues. In DNA, the CDR3 is TGTGCCAGCAGACCTCTGGGCCGGGGAACTCAGCCCCAGCATTTT. Encoded protein: CASRPLGRGTQPQHF.

The chain employs TRBV27 and TRBJ2-4, with 8 bases aligning to TRBD2. Trimming removed 4 bases from V and 3 bases from J; junction bases left unmatched: 8. The CDR3 has 16 amino acids. Per the germline V gene, CDR1 is MNHEY and CDR2 is SMNVEV (reference sequence). In nucleotides, the CDR3 is TGTGCCAGCAGTTCCTTAGCGGGATTAGACAAAAACATTCAGTACTTC. Translated, it gives CASSSLAGLDKNIQYF.

V and J are TRBV5-1 and TRBJ1-2; TRBD1 matches at 7 bases. Germline V gene sequence: CDR1 SGHRS, CDR2 YFSETQ. The CDR3 contains 15 residues. V lost 1 base to trimming and J lost 3 bases; unmatched junction nucleotides: 6. The CDR3 sequence: CASSLSGQIYYGYTF. CDR3 in DNA: TGCGCCAGCAGCTTGTCGGGACAGATCTACTATGGCTACACCTTC.

This clone was counted a single time. V gene TRBV30 combines with J gene TRBJ2-5, with D maybe TRBD2 (5 bases). Per the germline V gene, CDR1 is GTSNPN and CDR2 is SVGIG (reference sequence). V was trimmed by 1 base and J by 3 bases, leaving 6 bases between them. The CDR3 totals 12 residues. The DNA for the CDR3 is TGTGCCTGGAGTGGAGGGAAAGAGACCCAGTACTTC. The encoded protein is CAWSGGKETQYF.

This clone appeared a few times. The chain carries TRBV10-3 and TRBJ1-1, with 10 positions matching TRBD1. V lost 6 bases, J lost 4 bases, and 8 bases stayed unmatched. The CDR3 runs to 15 residues. Germline V lookup: CDR1 ENHRY, CDR2 SYGVKD. DNA of the CDR3: TGTGCCATCAGACCCCCGGGACAGGGGAGCACTGAAGCTTTCTTT. It yields the protein CAIRPPGQGSTEAFF.

The CDR3 DNA sequence: TGTGCCAGCAGTTCAGAGACAGGGGAAGTGCAGTTCTTC. This codes for CASSSETGEVQFF. This rearrangement joins TRBV12-3 or TRBV12-4 to TRBJ2-1; 8 bases align to TRBD1. The CDR3 totals 13 residues. Germline trimming cut 4 bases from V and 12 bases from J; bases unmatched to any gene: 8.

The rearrangement joins TRBV5-1 to TRBJ2-7; 7 nucleotides match TRBD2. Germline CDR1 reads SGHRS; CDR2 reads YFSETQ. CDR3 size: 16 residues. Losses at the gene ends were 4 bases for V and 5 bases for J; bases not matched to a gene: 15. The CDR3 loop is CASSGASRGSSHEQYF. The DNA for the CDR3 is TGCGCCAGCAGCGGAGCTTCGCGCGGGAGTAGCCACGAGCAGTACTTC.

This clone was detected a few times. The chain links TRBV12-5 to TRBJ1-2; a weak D match, TRBD1 (5 bases). Germline lookup yields CDR1 LGHNT and CDR2 FRNRAP. The CDR3 consists of 14 residues. V dropped 3 bases and J dropped 8 bases, with 16 bases sitting between them. CDR3 coding DNA: TGTGCTAGTGGTTTTGGGGGGACCATCGGGGGCTACACCTTC. Amino acids: CASGFGGTIGGYTF.

The genes are TRBV28 and TRBJ1-1; D is uncertain. This CDR3 has 15 amino acids. Between the trimmed V and J ends, which lost 1 base and 4 bases, there was a span of 13 bases. Germline V lookup: CDR1 MDHEN, CDR2 SYDVKM. The CDR3 is CASSLSAHRGTEAFF. CDR3 DNA sequence: TGTGCCAGCAGTTTATCCGCGCACCGGGGCACTGAAGCTTTCTTT. The whole variable domain, remainder taken from reference TRBV28 and TRBJ1-1, is DVKVTQSSRYLVKRTGEKVFLECVQDMDHENMFWYRQDPGLGLRLIYFSYDVKMKEKGDIPEGYSVSREKKERFSLILESASTNQTSMYLCASSLSAHRGTEAFFGQGTRLTVV.

J is TRBJ2-7 and V is TRBV7-9; a weak D match, TRBD2 (5 bases). CDR1 is SEHNR, CDR2 FQNEAQ, per germline (reference sequence). The CDR3 contains 12 residues. Trimming cost V 8 bases and J 3 bases, with 11 bases left between them. The CDR3 DNA reads as TGTGCCAGCGACCGGGCGGGCTACGAGCAGTACTTC. Translating it yields CASDRAGYEQYF.